The text below deals with one T cell receptor (beta chain). This clonotype came up many times. The antigen this receptor binds is unknown. No base quality values were provided; no much bigger clone lies one nucleotide off. According to the study, the label for this sample's treatment or condition signals: allogeneic hematopoietic cell transplantation with graft depleted of TCRalphabeta T cells and CD19 B cells. The children who served as transplant recipients had been given grafts of TCRalphabeta/CD19-depleted allogeneic hematopoietic cells. This specimen belongs to a study of T-cell reconstitution after alpha-beta-depleted transplantation in children (dated by TCRdb to 2016 to 2018). Looking at the study overall: T-cell immune reconstitution after TCRalphabeta/CD19-depleted allogeneic hematopoietic cell transplantation in children was quantitatively tracked in the study by means of TCR repertoire profiling. The study at large found these results: The frequencies of hyperexpanded clones fell over the following months, and after one year, T-cell counts and TCRbeta diversity were mostly attributed to newly produced T cells. Apparently early alphabetaT-cell count recovery about two months after transplant reportedly relied on only several hundred rapidly expanded clones derived from non-depleted graft cells. In some patients, the high TCRbeta diversity seen at day 60 was put down to recipient T cells and intrathymic progenitors that had survived conditioning.

Preparation of the library involved PCR. This sample was sequenced with an Illumina HiSeq 2500. Molecular barcoding was employed in the preparation of TCR libraries, with unique molecular identifiers being used to normalize TCRbeta repertoire quantification. TCRdb reran the public reads through fastp at Q25 and MiXCR, keeping productive beta chains. Each entry is one CDR3 protein sequence, shown with its most common DNA and genes. The sample contains over 450,000 distinct CDR3 sequences, roughly 10% of them found a single time. Together, the top ten hold approximately 2% of the sample. Counted from cysteine to phenylalanine, this CDR3 has 16 amino acids. The read is trimmed to its CDR3 DNA, 48 bases read in frame from base 1. CDR1 and CDR2, looked up from the germline V gene, are LGHNA and YSLEER. Trimming at the junction amounts to 0 bases on V and 5 bases on J, and the germline ends lie 16 bases apart.

The V and J segments used are TRBV4-3 and TRBJ1-2; TRBD1 might be the D gene, on 5 matching bases. Source: PBMCs, taken before TCRalphabeta/CD19-depleted stem cell transplant. The clonotype comes from a child aged 2-15 years with inherited bone marrow failure, due to receive a stem cell transplant. The nucleotide sequence reads as follows: TGCGCCAGCAGCCAAGATCTCGGCTGGGGGGGGTATGGCTACACCTTC. Its product reads: CASSQDLGWGGYGYTF.